These 27 T cell receptor beta chains share one sample of origin, sequenced in a study of cytomegalovirus exposure and HLA in healthy donors. Sequencing was performed with immunoSEQ multiplex PCR; in TCRdb, only in-frame clones are kept and a portion is missing. The sample has tens of thousands of clones; 84% are singletons. The sample comprised PBMCs. These receptors originate from a woman aged 18-29 years in good health and CMV-seropositive.

Written as DNA, the CDR3 is TGCGCCAGCAGCCAAGATCGGACAGGGGTGTACTATGGCTACACCTTC. Translation gives CASSQDRTGVYYGYTF. The rearrangement joins TRBV4-3 to TRBJ1-2, with 9 nucleotides matching TRBD1. The CDR3 extends over 16 amino acids. The V and J ends lost 0 bases and 3 bases, in that order; junction bases with no gene match: 5. The germline V gene has CDR1 LGHNA and CDR2 YSLEER.

This clone showed up just once. The chain couples TRBV15 to TRBJ2-1; possibly TRBD1 for D (6 bases). The CDR3 has 16 residues. Trimming shortened V by 1 base and J by 9 bases, and 19 bases separated the two germline ends. Germline loops: CDR1 LNHNV, CDR2 YYDKDF (reference sequence). The CDR3 DNA reads as TGTGCCACCAGCAGAGTATGGGGGACCCAAGGGGGTGAGCAGTTCTTC. Translated, it gives CATSRVWGTQGGEQFF.

The J gene is TRBJ2-3, the V gene TRBV27, with 10 bases lining up with TRBD2. The germline V gene has CDR1 MNHEY and CDR2 SMNVEV (reference sequence). With 5 bases clipped from V and 8 bases from J, the junction kept 19 bases outside the gene matches. This CDR3 has 18 amino acids. The CDR3: CASSPTRGAGGGRGTQYF. CDR3 in DNA: TGTGCCAGCAGTCCAACGAGGGGAGCGGGGGGGGGCAGGGGTACGCAGTATTTT.

V and J are TRBV23-1 and TRBJ2-7; 10 nucleotides agree with TRBD1. TRBV23-1 is an ORF for which the function is uncertain. With 4 bases clipped from V and 4 bases from J, the junction kept 13 bases outside the gene matches. The CDR3 is 17 residues long. CDR3 sequence (DNA): TGCGCCAGCAGTCGAAGCCCCGGAGGACAGGGGGGATACGAGCAGTACTTC. This encodes CASSRSPGGQGGYEQYF.

The chain links TRBV10-3 to TRBJ2-2, with 13 positions matching TRBD2. The CDR3 spans 19 residues. V gave up 6 bases and J gave up 0 bases; unmatched junction bases: 10. Germline V gives CDR1 ENHRY, CDR2 SYGVKD. CDR3 DNA sequence: TGTGCCATCAGCGACAATACCGGGACTAGCGGGGCGAACACCGGGGAGCTGTTTTTT. Protein product: CAISDNTGTSGANTGELFF.

This chain connects TRBV4-1 to TRBJ2-5; 7 bases agree with TRBD1. Germline V lookup: CDR1 MGHRA, CDR2 YSYEKL. CDR3 length: 15 residues. J lost 0 bases, V lost 4 bases, and 5 bases had no gene match. This chain's CDR3 is CASSRTQGNQETQYF. The CDR3 nucleotides are TGCGCCAGCAGCCGCACACAGGGGAACCAAGAGACCCAGTACTTC.

The CDR3 DNA follows: TGTGCCAGCAGTGAATCTGAGGAAAACTATGGCTACACCTTC. This translates into CASSESEENYGYTF. The chain combines TRBV25-1 with TRBJ1-2; D uncertain. Trimming took off 1 base at V and 2 bases at J, with 8 bases between the two ends. This CDR3 region has 14 residues. Germline-derived CDR1 and CDR2 are MGHDK and SYGVNS.

The chain is built from TRBV11-2 and TRBJ2-7; D perhaps matches TRBD1 (6 bases). The CDR3 runs 14 residues. Trimming took off 1 base at V and 7 bases at J, with 14 bases between the two ends. CDR1 is SGHAT and CDR2 is FQNNGV in the germline V gene. The CDR3 DNA reads TGTGCCAGCAGCTTAGTGTTAGGGGGTGGGGAGCAGTACTTC. Translated, it gives CASSLVLGGGEQYF.

V usage is TRBV4-3 and J usage is TRBJ2-6; the D gene is possibly TRBD2 (6 bases). Trimming removed 0 bases at V and 2 bases at J, with 8 bases between. This CDR3 has 16 residues. The germline gives CDR1 LGHNA, CDR2 YSLEER. DNA for the CDR3: TGCGCCAGCAGCCAAGATTGGGGGGCTGGGGCCAACGTCCTGACTTTC. It yields the protein CASSQDWGAGANVLTF.

The rearrangement joins TRBV29-1 to TRBJ1-2; D might be TRBD1 (6 bases). Germline V gives CDR1 SQVTM, CDR2 ANQGSEA. This CDR3 contains 13 residues. V lost 1 base to trimming and J lost 4 bases, with 10 bases between them. The CDR3 protein is CSVEGVTGYGYTF. The CDR3 DNA reads as TGCAGCGTTGAAGGGGTGACAGGCTATGGCTACACCTTC.

This clone was observed many times. The junction and the germline gene differ at one end; a read error may be behind it. This CDR3 is CASSLRLAGAF. CDR3 bases: TGTGCCAGCAGCTTACGGCTAGCGGGGGCCTTC. J is TRBJ2-7 and V is TRBV5-8; TRBD2 matches at 10 bases. Germline CDR1 and CDR2: SGHTS and YDEGEE. The CDR3 extends over 11 amino acids.

This clone was seen only a few times. This chain joins TRBV7-9 and TRBJ2-7; 8 nucleotides match TRBD1. CDR1 is SEHNR and CDR2 is FQNEAQ in the germline V gene (reference sequence). V lost 1 base, J lost 5 bases, and 4 bases stayed unmatched. The CDR3 covers 14 residues. The CDR3 sequence is CASSLDAGGNEQYF. CDR3 bases: TGTGCCAGCAGCTTAGACGCAGGGGGCAACGAGCAGTACTTC.

This clone occurred a few times. The rearrangement links TRBV10-2 to TRBJ1-6, with 8 bases identical to TRBD1. Germline assignment: CDR1 WSHSY and CDR2 SAAADI. This CDR3 comprises 16 residues. The V segment lost 5 bases and the J segment 7 bases; nucleotides outside the gene matches: 10. The CDR3 sequence: CASSKLQGGKNSPLHF. CDR3 nucleotide sequence: TGCGCCAGCAGTAAACTACAGGGGGGGAAGAATTCACCCCTCCACTTT.

The CDR3 nucleotides are TGCGCCAGCAGCCTGGCCTTCGTTGTTTACAATGAGCAGTTCTTC. Translation: CASSLAFVVYNEQFF. This chain joins TRBV5-1 and TRBJ2-1; D remains unclear. The germline CDR1 and CDR2 sequences are SGHRS and YFSETQ. The CDR3 contains 15 residues. Trimming took 4 bases from V and 4 from J, leaving 15 bases between them.

The chain is built from TRBV19 and TRBJ1-1; tentative D call: TRBD1 (6 bases). The CDR3 loop spans 16 amino acids. Germline V gene lookup returns CDR1 LNHDA and CDR2 SQIVND (reference sequence). V was shortened by 0 bases and J by 2 bases, with 13 bases between the two germline ends. CDR3 nucleotide sequence: TGTGCCAGTAGTATAGACCCAGGGGCTCGCAACACTGAAGCTTTCTTT. Residues: CASSIDPGARNTEAFF.

The chain links TRBV4-3 to TRBJ1-6, with TRBD1 as a possible D gene (5 bases). Per the germline V gene, CDR1 is LGHNA and CDR2 is YSLEER. Trimming left V 0 bases short and J 10 bases short, with 13 bases between. CDR3 length: 15 residues. The CDR3 DNA follows: TGCGCCAGCAGCCAAGATCGCGGGGCCGGATCACCCCTCCACTTT. Translating it yields CASSQDRGAGSPLHF.

This clone was seen a single time. This chain connects TRBV9 to TRBJ1-2; maybe TRBD1 (6 bases). This CDR3 contains 12 residues. Trimming took off 4 bases at V and 5 bases at J, with 9 bases between the two ends. From germline, CDR1 is SGDLS and CDR2 YYNGEE. CDR3 DNA: TGTGCCAGCAGCAGCGACAGGTATGGCTACACCTTC. This codes for CASSSDRYGYTF.

CDR3 protein: CASSASRDRVSYEQYF. DNA for the CDR3: TGTGCCAGCAGTGCCAGCCGGGACAGGGTTTCCTACGAGCAGTACTTC. The chain employs TRBV25-1 and TRBJ2-7; 9 nucleotides match TRBD1. V trimming: 4 bases; J trimming: 1 base; junction bases outside the gene matches: 8. In germline, CDR1 is MGHDK, CDR2 SYGVNS. The CDR3 has 16 residues.

The chain recombines TRBV7-2 with TRBJ2-1; 8 bases fit TRBD2. The V segment lost 1 base and the J segment 7 bases; nucleotides outside the gene matches: 9. Germline V lookup: CDR1 SGHTA, CDR2 FQGNSA. The CDR3 has 16 residues. The CDR3 is CASSLDSGGGQNEQFF. In nucleotides, the CDR3 is TGTGCCAGCAGCTTAGACTCCGGCGGGGGGCAAAATGAGCAGTTCTTC.

The chain recombines TRBV11-3 with TRBJ2-1; TRBD1 aligns across 12 bases. The germline V gene encodes CDR1 SGHNT and CDR2 YENEEA. The ends lost 5 bases at V and 6 bases at J; junction bases unmatched: 11. The length of the CDR3 is 17 residues. The CDR3 DNA reads TGTGCCAGCAGCACGGGACAGGGGGCCGCCGGGAGCAATGAGCAGTTCTTC. It codes for CASSTGQGAAGSNEQFF.

Of note for this clone: The sample has other DNA sequences that encode this CDR3 too. The rearrangement links TRBV7-2 to TRBJ1-5; a possible D gene is TRBD1 (5 bases). Trimming left V 3 bases short and J 0 bases short, with 9 bases between. The V gene's germline CDR1 is SGHTA and CDR2 FQGNSA. CDR3 length equals 15 residues. CDR3 region: CASSFQGYSNQPQHF. The CDR3 coding sequence is TGTGCCAGCAGCTTTCAGGGTTATAGCAATCAGCCCCAGCATTTT.

The rearrangement links TRBV6-6 to TRBJ1-1; D ambiguous. Germline CDR1 reads MNHNY; CDR2 reads SVGAGI (reference sequence). The CDR3 length is 12 residues. The V end was cut by 7 bases, the J end by 5 bases, with 11 bases between. This CDR3 reads CASNPGGTEAFF. CDR3 bases: TGTGCCAGCAACCCCGGAGGGACTGAAGCTTTCTTT.

V usage is TRBV28 and J usage is TRBJ2-7, with 7 bases lining up with TRBD2. V lost 3 bases to trimming and J lost 2 bases; unmatched junction nucleotides: 7. Germline V gene sequence: CDR1 MDHEN, CDR2 SYDVKM. This CDR3 is 15 amino acids long. The CDR3 protein is CASSLLASGTYEQYF. The CDR3 coding sequence is TGTGCCAGCAGTTTGTTGGCTAGCGGTACCTACGAGCAGTACTTC.

J is TRBJ2-5 and V is TRBV18; D is possibly TRBD1 (6 bases). The germline gives CDR1 KGHSH, CDR2 LQKENI. The V and J ends lost 2 bases and 2 bases respectively, with 9 bases between them. This CDR3 has 14 amino acids. CDR3 DNA sequence: TGTGCCAGCTCACCAAGGACAGTACAAGAGACCCAGTACTTC. It codes for CASSPRTVQETQYF.

The chain joins TRBV9 to TRBJ1-4, with D possibly matching TRBD1 (5 bases). The CDR3 spans 19 residues. Germline V lookup: CDR1 SGDLS, CDR2 YYNGEE. Between the trimmed V and J ends, which lost 0 bases and 4 bases, there was a span of 22 bases. The CDR3 here is CASSVGQGPAGVGNEKLFF. The CDR3 DNA reads TGTGCCAGCAGCGTAGGCCAGGGACCTGCGGGAGTAGGTAATGAAAAACTGTTTTTT.

J is TRBJ1-3 and V is TRBV7-9; 7 positions agree with TRBD1. Looked up from germline, CDR1 is SEHNR and CDR2 is FQNEAQ (reference sequence). This CDR3 is built from 17 residues. With 7 bases clipped from V and 0 bases from J, the junction kept 12 bases outside the gene matches. CDR3 nucleotides: TGTGCCAGCACCGGTCGTCAGGGACAGAGCTCTGGAAACACCATATATTTT. This sequence encodes CASTGRQGQSSGNTIYF. Full variable domain (remainder filled in from reference TRBV7-9 and TRBJ1-3): DTGVSQNPRHKITKRGQNVTFRCDPISEHNRLYWYRQTLGQGPEFLTYFQNEAQLEKSRLLSDRFSAERPKGSFSTLEIQRTEQGDSAMYLCASTGRQGQSSGNTIYFGEGSWLTVV.

The gene calls are TRBV6-5 and TRBJ2-7; 8 bases are shared with TRBD1. Germline CDR1 and CDR2: MNHEY and SVGAGI. CDR3 size: 14 residues. V was clipped by 7 bases and J by 2 bases; unmatched bases: 7. In DNA form, the CDR3 reads TGTGCCAGCACCCGGACAGGGTCCCCCTACGAGCAGTACTTC. Protein: CASTRTGSPYEQYF.